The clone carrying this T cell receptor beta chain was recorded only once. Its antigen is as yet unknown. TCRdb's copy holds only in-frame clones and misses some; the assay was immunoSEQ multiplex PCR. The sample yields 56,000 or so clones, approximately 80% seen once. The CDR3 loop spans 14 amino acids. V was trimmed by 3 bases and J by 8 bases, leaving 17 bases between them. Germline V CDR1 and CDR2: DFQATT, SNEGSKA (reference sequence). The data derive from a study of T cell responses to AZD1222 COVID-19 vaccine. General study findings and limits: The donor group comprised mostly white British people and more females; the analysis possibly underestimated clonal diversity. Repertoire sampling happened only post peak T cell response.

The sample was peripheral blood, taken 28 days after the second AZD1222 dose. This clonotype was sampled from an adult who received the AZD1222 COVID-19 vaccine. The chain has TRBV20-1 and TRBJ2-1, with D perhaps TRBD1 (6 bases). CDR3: CSASLGARTYEQFF. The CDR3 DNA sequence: TGCAGTGCTAGTCTGGGGGCCCGGACTTATGAGCAGTTCTTC.